This T cell receptor beta chain was recovered during a study of cytomegalovirus exposure and HLA in healthy donors. The PCR contained 60 Vbeta and 13 Jbeta primers. TCRdb keeps only in-frame clones here, not all; method: immunoSEQ multiplex PCR. The sample holds about 150,000 clones, around 84% seen once. Note on this clone: Its antigen is not known.

The study, taken as a whole, reports: A later analysis found common viral pathogens apparently linked to several of the most significant clusters. Altogether, 150 to 200 TCR beta chains were recorded as cytomegalovirus-associated.

The CDR3 runs 17 residues. The germline V gene encodes CDR1 SNHLY and CDR2 FYNNEI. V gene TRBV2 combines with J gene TRBJ2-5, with 15 bases fitting TRBD2. The J call is in doubt because the DNA end fits TRBJ2-7 better. Source material: PBMCs. This receptor was taken from a man aged 30 to 45 in good health and CMV-seropositive. As DNA, the CDR3 is TGTGCCAGCAGTGGGGGGACTAGCGGGAGGAGCTCCTACGAGCAGTACTTC. The encoded protein is CASSGGTSGRSSYEQYF.